This TCR beta chain was identified in a study of cytomegalovirus exposure and HLA in healthy donors. The study's findings and limits: Most CMV-associated TCR beta chains appeared HLA-restricted in a later analysis.

Worth noting for this clone: Its antigen is not identified.

The primer mix had 60 Vbeta and 13 Jbeta primers. Sequencing was performed with immunoSEQ multiplex PCR; in TCRdb, only in-frame clones are kept and a portion is missing. The sample's table shows approximately 170,000 clones. The source is a woman between 18 and 30 years old in good health and CMV-seropositive. The specimen sequenced was PBMCs.

The CDR3 spells CASSSAGTSSTDTQYF. CDR3 sequence (DNA): TGTGCCAGCAGCTCAGCCGGGACATCGAGCACAGATACGCAGTATTTT. The V call is TRBV5-6, the J call TRBJ2-3; possible D gene TRBD1, 6 bases. Germline loops: CDR1 SGHDT, CDR2 YYEEEE. V was cut by 3 bases and J by 0 bases, with 14 bases left in between. The CDR3 contains 16 residues. Full variable domain (outside the CDR3, taken from reference TRBV5-6 and TRBJ2-3): DAGVTQSPTHLIKTRGQQVTLRCSPKSGHDTVSWYQQALGQGPQFIFQYYEEEERQRGNFPDRFSGHQFPNYSSELNVNALLLGDSALYLCASSSAGTSSTDTQYFGPGTRLTVL.